Shown below are 24 T cell receptor beta chains from a single sample sequenced in a study of cytomegalovirus exposure and HLA in healthy donors. A multiplex PCR was run with 60 Vbeta primers and 13 Jbeta primers. Libraries were prepared by immunoSEQ multiplex PCR; TCRdb keeps only in-frame clonotypes and omits some of them. The repertoire holds approximately 150,000 clones, with about 76% as singletons. Sample: PBMCs. These receptors were collected from a male donor in good health and CMV-seropositive.

This clone has more than one count but fewer than ten. This sequence joins TRBV4-1 and TRBJ2-1; 9 bases agree with TRBD2. In germline, CDR1 is MGHRA, CDR2 YSYEKL. The CDR3 covers 17 residues. V lost 2 bases to trimming and J lost 0 bases; unmatched junction nucleotides: 5. The DNA for the CDR3 is TGCGCCAGCAGCCAACGCGGGGGGGAGGGCTCCTACAATGAGCAGTTCTTC. Encoded protein: CASSQRGGEGSYNEQFF.

The rearrangement links TRBV1 to TRBJ2-1; the table's D call of TRBD1 was not tested on the DNA. TRBV1 is flagged as a pseudogene. The CDR3 totals 11 residues. The chain's CDR3 is CSQGSSNEQFF. The CDR3 DNA sequence: TGCAGCCAGGGCTCTAGTAATGAGCAGTTCTTC.

The genes are TRBV6-6 and TRBJ2-3, with 8 bases fitting TRBD1. Germline CDR1 MNHNY, CDR2 SVGAGI (reference sequence). The CDR3 has 16 residues. V shed 4 bases, J shed 0 bases, and the junction held 6 bases outside the gene matches. CDR3 protein: CASSSYRGTSTDTQYF. The CDR3 region has the DNA TGTGCCAGCAGTTCCTACAGGGGGACCAGCACAGATACGCAGTATTTT.

The rearrangement uses TRBV13 and TRBJ1-1; 7 positions agree with TRBD1. The trim removed 3 bases at V and 0 bases at J, leaving 7 bases unmatched. The CDR3 length is 16 residues. From germline, CDR1 is PRHDT and CDR2 FYEKMQ (reference sequence). CDR3 loop: CASSFLLGTVNTEAFF. CDR3 bases: TGTGCCAGCAGCTTCTTACTCGGGACAGTGAACACTGAAGCTTTCTTT.

This clone appeared a few times. The chain couples TRBV7-2 to TRBJ2-7; D ambiguous. V lost 6 bases and J lost 3, with 18 bases in between. Germline lookup yields CDR1 SGHTA and CDR2 FQGNSA. The CDR3 extends over 15 amino acids. The CDR3 DNA follows: TGTGCCAGCAGTCAACAGCCCCCGAGTTTCTACGAGCAGTACTTC. Protein: CASSQQPPSFYEQYF.

The chain is built from TRBV2 and TRBJ1-1, with TRBD1 matching over 8 bases. This CDR3 has 15 residues. V was clipped by 5 bases and J by 1 base; unmatched bases: 6. In germline, CDR1 is SNHLY, CDR2 FYNNEI. DNA for the CDR3: TGTGCCAGCAGTTACAGGGGGGAAGGGAACACTGAAGCTTTCTTT. Translating it yields CASSYRGEGNTEAFF.

Concerning this clone itself: The same CDR3 arises from other DNA sequences in this sample as well. The V call is TRBV7-2, the J call TRBJ2-5, with TRBD2 identical over 9 bases. V lost 6 bases to trimming and J lost 5 bases; unmatched junction nucleotides: 10. Germline loops: CDR1 SGHTA, CDR2 FQGNSA. The length of the CDR3 is 15 residues. As DNA, the CDR3 is TGTGCCAGCAGGGTTAGCGGGGGCGAACAGGAGACCCAGTACTTC. Protein: CASRVSGGEQETQYF.

The V gene is TRBV4-1, the J gene TRBJ1-5; 10 bases agree with TRBD1. Germline V gene sequence: CDR1 MGHRA, CDR2 YSYEKL. The CDR3 spans 18 residues. Trimming removed 3 bases from V and 9 bases from J; junction bases left unmatched: 17. The CDR3 nucleotides are TGCGCCAGCAGCCACTGGGGACAGGGGAGAAAGGGGGGCGGGCCCCAGCATTTT. Protein product: CASSHWGQGRKGGGPQHF.

The V gene is TRBV25-1, the J gene TRBJ2-1, with 13 bases that match TRBD2. The CDR3 extends over 14 amino acids. Germline V gene sequence: CDR1 MGHDK, CDR2 SYGVNS. V was clipped by 6 bases and J by 7 bases; unmatched bases: 3. CDR3: CASRPGLAGNEQFF. The CDR3 DNA sequence: TGTGCCAGCAGACCGGGACTAGCGGGGAATGAGCAGTTCTTC.

This chain links TRBV30 with TRBJ1-3; no clear D gene. The CDR3 covers 11 residues. In germline, CDR1 is GTSNPN, CDR2 SVGIG (reference sequence). Trimming took 0 bases from V and 7 from J, leaving 4 bases between them. This CDR3 is CAWSVRNTIYF. The CDR3 DNA reads as TGTGCCTGGAGTGTACGGAACACCATATATTTT.

The V call is TRBV7-9, the J call TRBJ2-1; 9 nucleotides line up with TRBD1. The CDR3 is 15 residues long. Germline assignment: CDR1 SEHNR and CDR2 FQNEAQ (reference sequence). The trim removed 4 bases at V and 6 bases at J, leaving 7 bases unmatched. The CDR3 DNA is TGTGCCAGCAGCTCGACAGGGGGTGAGGGCAATGAGCAGTTCTTC. Its translation: CASSSTGGEGNEQFF.

The genes are TRBV7-9 and TRBJ2-1, with D uncertain. The CDR3 is made up of 14 amino acids. The germline V gene encodes CDR1 SEHNR and CDR2 FQNEAQ (reference sequence). V was clipped by 0 bases and J by 5 bases, with 8 bases between them. Here the CDR3 DNA reads TGTGCCAGCAGCTTAGCTGGTAGAGACAATGAGCAGTTCTTC. Residues: CASSLAGRDNEQFF.

J is TRBJ1-2 and V is TRBV27; 8 bases align to TRBD1. CDR3 size: 14 residues. Germline V lookup: CDR1 MNHEY, CDR2 SMNVEV (reference sequence). Losses at the gene ends were 6 bases for V and 2 bases for J; bases not matched to a gene: 5. CDR3 sequence: CASSSDRVNYGYTF. CDR3 coding DNA: TGTGCCAGCAGCTCGGACAGGGTCAACTATGGCTACACCTTC.

A single count supports this clone. V usage is TRBV21-1 and J usage is TRBJ2-1; the DNA was not compared with TRBD1, the D call given in the table. TRBV21-1 is a pseudogene locus. The CDR3 totals 21 residues. CDR3 region: CASSSELGDKADRGAYNEQFF. In DNA, the CDR3 is TGTGCCAGCAGCTCCGAACTGGGGGACAAGGCCGACAGGGGCGCCTACAATGAGCAGTTCTTC.

The chain links TRBV30 to TRBJ1-4, with unresolved D. The ends were cut back, 0 bases at V and 5 bases at J, with 13 bases in the middle. The germline V gene has CDR1 GTSNPN and CDR2 SVGIG (reference sequence). This CDR3 is built from 15 residues. CDR3 sequence: CAWSVDSQLNEKLFF. CDR3 nucleotides: TGTGCCTGGAGTGTCGACTCACAACTAAATGAAAAACTGTTTTTT.

The V call is TRBV30, the J call TRBJ2-5; 7 positions match TRBD2. V lost 3 bases to trimming and J lost 5 bases; unmatched junction nucleotides: 6. The CDR3 runs 13 residues. CDR1 GTSNPN and CDR2 SVGIG come from the germline V gene (reference sequence). CDR3 region: CAWSRLASETQYF. DNA of the CDR3: TGTGCCTGGAGCAGACTAGCAAGTGAGACCCAGTACTTC.

Concerning this clone itself: This same CDR3 is encoded by further DNA sequences in the sample. This chain joins TRBV5-1 and TRBJ2-2, with 8 bases fitting TRBD2. Germline V gene sequence: CDR1 SGHRS, CDR2 YFSETQ. V gave up 3 bases and J gave up 3 bases; unmatched junction bases: 4. The CDR3 loop spans 15 amino acids. The CDR3 loop reads CASSSRGGDTGELFF. The CDR3 DNA is TGCGCCAGCAGCTCCCGGGGGGGAGACACCGGGGAGCTGTTTTTT.

This sequence joins TRBV7-9 and TRBJ2-7; maybe TRBD2 (5 bases). There are 13 residues in the CDR3. CDR1 and CDR2 from the germline V gene are SEHNR and FQNEAQ (reference sequence). V lost 5 bases to trimming and J lost 5 bases, with 13 bases between them. The CDR3: CASSLPRGNEQYF. The CDR3 DNA is TGTGCCAGCAGCCTACCCCGGGGTAACGAGCAGTACTTC.

The chain links TRBV5-1 to TRBJ1-2; 9 bases align to TRBD1. The V segment lost 4 bases and the J segment 5 bases; nucleotides outside the gene matches: 21. Germline CDR1 is SGHRS and CDR2 is YFSETQ. The CDR3 is 19 amino acids. CDR3 amino acids: CASSHPSQGQGFPTYGYTF. For the CDR3, the DNA is TGCGCCAGCAGCCACCCTTCCCAGGGACAGGGCTTTCCTACGTATGGCTACACCTTC.

The V call is TRBV4-1, the J call TRBJ2-3; TRBD2 aligns across 8 bases. Germline V gene lookup returns CDR1 MGHRA and CDR2 YSYEKL. This CDR3 contains 15 residues. Germline trimming cut 4 bases from V and 3 bases from J; bases unmatched to any gene: 6. CDR3 region: CASSPHRGGTDTQYF. As DNA, the CDR3 is TGCGCCAGCAGCCCCCACCGCGGGGGGACAGATACGCAGTATTTT.

The CDR3 nucleotides read TGTGCCAGCAGCAAAGAACAGGACAAAAAGGTGTTTGGAGAGACCCAGTACTTC. Translation: CASSKEQDKKVFGETQYF. The rearrangement joins TRBV21-1 to TRBJ2-5; TRBD1 was called by the table and not checked on the DNA. TRBV21-1 is a pseudogene segment. The CDR3 consists of 18 residues.

The V gene is TRBV15, the J gene TRBJ2-5; possibly TRBD1 for D (5 bases). The V and J ends lost 0 bases and 5 bases respectively, with 13 bases between them. CDR3 length: 15 residues. CDR1 is LNHNV, CDR2 YYDKDF, per germline (reference sequence). The CDR3 nucleotides are TGTGCCACCAGCAGAGATCAGGGCCGGACGGAGACCCAGTACTTC. This codes for CATSRDQGRTETQYF.

The chain recombines TRBV7-2 with TRBJ1-2; D remains ambiguous. The germline V gene has CDR1 SGHTA and CDR2 FQGNSA. V lost 1 base and J 0 bases, leaving 9 bases between the germline ends. This CDR3 region has 15 residues. The chain's CDR3 is CASSLGAVTNYGYTF. CDR3 coding DNA: TGTGCCAGCAGCTTAGGGGCAGTTACTAACTATGGCTACACCTTC.

The chain has TRBV13 and TRBJ2-7, with 7 nucleotides matching TRBD2. The length of the CDR3 is 14 residues. The J segment lost 1 base and the V segment lost 4 bases, leaving 4 bases of the junction unmatched. Per germline, CDR1 PRHDT and CDR2 FYEKMQ (reference sequence). The CDR3 region has the DNA TGTGCCAGCAGCTCCTGGGGGGGTTCCTACGAGCAGTACTTC. Residues: CASSSWGGSYEQYF.